One TCR beta chain is described in this entry. It has no known antigen specificity. It has no much larger one-base neighbor in the sample; base qualities were not kept. The junction carries 9 bases between V and J, which are trimmed by 6 bases and 6 bases respectively. The germline V gene (reference sequence) yields SEHNR for CDR1 and FQNEAQ for CDR2. Reading from cysteine to phenylalanine, the CDR3 counts 13 amino acids. Only the CDR3 DNA is retained, 39 bases long and in frame from the first base. This specimen's time point label, per the study, means: cycle 1 day 1 (C1D1), immediately before nivolumab initiation. Every trial patient had relapsed after autologous stem cell transplantation, and cohorts A, B and C differed in prior brentuximab vedotin exposure. The trial cohort was composed of around 60 patients with relapsed/refractory classical Hodgkin lymphoma, for whom complete response, partial response or progressive disease was recorded as best overall response. In the multi-cohort phase II CheckMate 205 trial, trial patients received single-agent nivolumab. Best overall response was determined by an independent review committee according to the 2007 International Working Group response criteria. Trial PBMCs were collected immediately before nivolumab initiation (C1D1) and during therapy at cycle 2 day 1 and cycle 4 day 1. Peripheral blood was collected in 8 mL Vacutainer Cell Preparation Tubes, from which PBMCs were isolated by centrifugation and then cryopreserved.

Genomic DNA was isolated using the Qiagen DNeasy kit from unsorted PBMCs as well as from negatively selected CD4+ and CD8+ fractions. Using primers that anneal to V and J segments, immunoSEQ multiplex PCR amplified the TCR beta CDR3 regions. A synthetic immune receptor repertoire was used to minimize amplification bias, and any residual bias was removed computationally once sequencing was done. On the study's bioinformatics: Repertoire diversity was quantified as the Shannon entropy index using custom Python scripts. The unsorted, CD4+ and CD8+ repertoires were each analyzed separately, with the exception of combined analyses, where CD4+ and CD8+ sequences were merged in silico. Clonal expansion was defined as at least a 2-fold frequency increase after treatment relative to C1D1, with a pseudocount of 0.5 for undetected baseline clones. Clones with 0 or 1 copy at C1D1 were classified as singleton clones, and clones with 2 or more copies were classified as non-singleton clones. Clones expanded in unsorted samples were labelled as CD4+, CD8+ or unknown by matching protein sequences in sorted samples from the same patient. Diversity changes from C1D1 to C4D1 were tested in paired samples using Wilcoxon tests. TCRdb carries this immuneACCESS record with in-frame sequences only. Its versions omit some clonotypes, under half of them owing to an unresolved V gene in the studies checked, with the rest unexplained. The V and J calls and the clone size are those of that table, but D and trimming were determined from the DNA. This sample lists approximately 27,000 clones; about nine tenths were detected once. The top ten clones comprise 2% to 3% of the sample.

The sample belongs to a study of PD-1 blockade in classical Hodgkin lymphoma (dated by TCRdb to between 2020 and 2021). Some background on the complete study: Nivolumab dosing was 3 mg/kg intravenously every 2 weeks, continuing until either disease progression or unacceptable toxicity. The study used TCR beta sequencing and CyTOF to define a peripheral blood immune signature of response to PD-1 blockade in classical Hodgkin lymphoma.

Beyond this particular receptor, the publication reports: The study was limited to a single clinical trial cohort, and causes of repertoire differences, possibly disease activity or prior therapy, remained undefined. Trial patients achieving complete response had baseline diversity similar to newly diagnosed patients, whereas partial responders and progressors had significantly lower diversity. CD4+ but not CD8+ TCR diversity rose significantly by C4D1 (p=0.0027 vs p=0.16), most apparent in complete responders (p=0.02). Lower diversity was seen in patients whose nivolumab began less than 1 year after ASCT, and these patients were left out of later analyses so that immune reconstitution would not confound the results. Baseline TCR diversity was reported to be lower in newly diagnosed patients than in healthy donors and to be lower still in relapsed/refractory patients.

The chain joins TRBV7-9 to TRBJ1-6; TRBD1 is a weak D gene call, 5 bases matching. The source is a human donor with classical Hodgkin lymphoma. This specimen was peripheral blood mononuclear cells (PBMCs), taken at baseline. The CDR3 reads CASSGTFNSPLHF. The DNA sequence follows: TGTGCCAGCAGTGGGACGTTTAATTCACCCCTCCACTTT. This CDR3, with the reference TRBV7-9 and TRBJ1-6 proteins standing in past its ends, gives the full variable domain DTGVSQNPRHKITKRGQNVTFRCDPISEHNRLYWYRQTLGQGPEFLTYFQNEAQLEKSRLLSDRFSAERPKGSFSTLEIQRTEQGDSAMYLCASSGTFNSPLHFGNGTRLTVT.